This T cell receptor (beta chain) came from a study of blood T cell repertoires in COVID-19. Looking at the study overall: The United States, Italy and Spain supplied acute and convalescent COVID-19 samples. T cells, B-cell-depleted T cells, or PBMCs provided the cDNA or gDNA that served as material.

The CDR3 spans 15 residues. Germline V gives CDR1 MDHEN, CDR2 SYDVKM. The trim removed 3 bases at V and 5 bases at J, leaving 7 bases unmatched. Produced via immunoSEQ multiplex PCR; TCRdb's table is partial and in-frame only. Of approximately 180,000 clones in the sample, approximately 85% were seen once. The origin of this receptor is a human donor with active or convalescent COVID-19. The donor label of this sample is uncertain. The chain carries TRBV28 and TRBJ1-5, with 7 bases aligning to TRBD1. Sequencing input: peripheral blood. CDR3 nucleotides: TGTGCCAGCAGTTTGGCAACGGGACAGCATCAGCCCCAGCATTTT. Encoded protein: CASSLATGQHQPQHF.